This T cell receptor beta chain was recorded in a study of glioma-infiltrating T cells after dendritic cell vaccination. This clone was counted between two and nine times. Primers: 60 V beta forward and 13 J beta reverse. Clones were sequenced by immunoSEQ multiplex PCR, and TCRdb holds only the in-frame ones, with some missing. Here the sample spans tens of thousands of clones, 65% to 90% being singletons. Germline V gene lookup returns CDR1 SGDLS and CDR2 YYNGEE. The CDR3 contains 14 residues. The V and J ends lost 3 bases and 6 bases respectively, with 12 bases between them. The sequencing used blood, collected before dendritic cell vaccination. This sequence was found in a human donor with glioblastoma. The chain employs TRBV9 and TRBJ2-2; weak D call: TRBD1 (6 bases). The CDR3 sequence is CASSGRAGAGELFF. The DNA for the CDR3 is TGTGCCAGCAGCGGTCGGGCAGGGGCCGGGGAGCTGTTTTTT. Together with reference TRBV9 and TRBJ2-2, the CDR3 gives the full variable domain: DSGVTQTPKHLITATGQRVTLRCSPRSGDLSVYWYQQSLDQGLQFLIQYYNGEERAKGNILERFSAQQFPDLHSELNLSSLELGDSALYFCASSGRAGAGELFFGEGSRLTVL.